The 21 T cell receptor beta chains below come from one sample, sequenced in a study of blood T cell repertoires in COVID-19. TCRdb keeps only in-frame clones here, not all; method: immunoSEQ multiplex PCR. The sample lists about 99,000 clones; around 92% were seen once. The sequenced sample was peripheral blood. The receptor source for this set is a woman aged 60 to 75 with acute or convalescent COVID-19.

The chain carries TRBV3-1 (or the pseudogene TRBV3-2) and TRBJ2-2; D may be TRBD1 (6 bases). From germline, CDR1 is LGHDT and CDR2 YNNKEL (reference sequence). The CDR3 sequence is 14 residues long. V lost 5 bases to trimming and J lost 3 bases, with 10 bases between them. The CDR3 bases are TGTGCCAGCAGCAGGGACACTTACACCGGGGAGCTGTTTTTT. Its translation is CASSRDTYTGELFF.

This rearrangement joins TRBV30 to TRBJ1-1; D not resolved. Trimming stripped 1 base from V and 0 bases from J, with 12 bases between. This CDR3 is built from 15 residues. Germline V lookup: CDR1 GTSNPN, CDR2 SVGIG (reference sequence). CDR3 region: CAWSERTRLNTEAFF. The CDR3 DNA reads as TGTGCCTGGAGTGAACGGACTAGACTGAACACTGAAGCTTTCTTT.

V gene TRBV19 combines with J gene TRBJ2-1; 7 nucleotides line up with TRBD1. The V segment lost 5 bases and the J segment 5 bases; nucleotides outside the gene matches: 12. From germline, CDR1 is LNHDA and CDR2 SQIVND (reference sequence). The CDR3 extends over 16 amino acids. The DNA for the CDR3 is TGTGCCAGTAGTGCCCAGGCAGGACAGGAAGACAATGAGCAGTTCTTC. Protein: CASSAQAGQEDNEQFF. Using reference TRBV19 and TRBJ2-1 for the parts outside the CDR3, the full variable domain is DGGITQSPKYLFRKEGQNVTLSCEQNLNHDAMYWYRQDPGQGLRLIYYSQIVNDFQKGDIAEGYSVSREKKESFPLTVTSAQKNPTAFYLCASSAQAGQEDNEQFFGPGTRLTVL.

J is TRBJ1-2 and V is TRBV5-4, with D perhaps matching TRBD1 (6 bases). This CDR3 comprises 13 residues. V was cut by 3 bases and J by 11 bases, with 17 bases left in between. The germline gives CDR1 SGHNT, CDR2 YYREEE (reference sequence). CDR3 coding DNA: TGTGCCAGCAGCTACACTGCGACTGACAGGTACACCTTC. Translation gives CASSYTATDRYTF.

The rearrangement joins TRBV4-2 to TRBJ2-3; D is unresolved. In germline, CDR1 is LGHNA, CDR2 YNFKEQ. This CDR3 comprises 16 residues. V was trimmed by 4 bases and J by 0 bases, leaving 14 bases between them. CDR3 sequence reads: CASSPGELASTDTQYF. In nucleotides, the CDR3 is TGTGCCAGCAGCCCGGGTGAGCTGGCTAGCACAGATACGCAGTATTTT.

The chain has TRBV30 and TRBJ1-4; 9 nucleotides align to TRBD1. The CDR3 totals 12 residues. Trimming cost V 8 bases and J 7 bases; bases outside gene matches: 5. From germline, CDR1 is GTSNPN and CDR2 SVGIG (reference sequence). The CDR3 DNA follows: TGTGCCATCCGGGACAGGGTTGAAAAACTGTTTTTT. Protein sequence: CAIRDRVEKLFF.

This chain links TRBV18 with TRBJ1-5; possible D gene TRBD1, 6 bases. This CDR3 region has 18 residues. Germline CDR1 reads KGHSH; CDR2 reads LQKENI. With 2 bases removed from V and 5 bases from J, the gap between germline ends came to 22 bases. CDR3 in DNA: TGTGCCAGCTCACCATCGAGCCTCGGGGGGGGCCCTTATCAGCCCCAGCATTTT. Amino acid sequence: CASSPSSLGGGPYQPQHF. Full variable domain (missing parts from reference TRBV18 and TRBJ1-5): NAGVMQNPRHLVRRRGQEARLRCSPMKGHSHVYWYRQLPEEGLKFMVYLQKENIIDESGMPKERFSAEFPKEGPSILRIQQVVRGDSAAYFCASSPSSLGGGPYQPQHFGDGTRLSIL.

This chain joins TRBV2 and TRBJ2-1, with D tentatively TRBD1 (6 bases). The CDR3 length is 14 residues. Trimming removed 2 bases from V and 9 bases from J, with 14 bases in between. Germline lookup yields CDR1 SNHLY and CDR2 FYNNEI. CDR3 sequence reads: CASSEYNRVGEQFF. CDR3 sequence (DNA): TGTGCCAGCAGTGAATATAACAGGGTCGGTGAGCAGTTCTTC.

This chain uses TRBV5-1 with TRBJ2-3; 8 bases match TRBD1. Germline trimming cut 4 bases from V and 6 bases from J; bases unmatched to any gene: 10. The CDR3 is 15 amino acids. The germline CDR1 and CDR2 sequences are SGHRS and YFSETQ. CDR3 DNA: TGCGCCAGCAGCCACTCAGGGGGCGCGGGGGATACGCAGTATTTT. Protein product: CASSHSGGAGDTQYF.

This chain uses TRBV18 with TRBJ2-3; tentative D call: TRBD2 (6 bases). CDR1 is KGHSH, CDR2 LQKENI, per germline. This CDR3 is 15 amino acids long. Trimming took 3 bases from V and 1 from J, leaving 11 bases between them. CDR3 loop: CASSPGTGGTDTQYF. Written as DNA, the CDR3 is TGTGCCAGCTCACCCGGGACGGGAGGCACAGATACGCAGTATTTT.

This clone was picked up one time. The chain is built from TRBV6-2 or TRBV6-3 and TRBJ1-6; TRBD1 might be the D (6 bases). The germline CDR1 and CDR2 sequences are MNHEY and SVGEGT. Trimming stripped 6 bases from V and 8 bases from J, with 20 bases between. The CDR3 extends over 16 amino acids. The CDR3 sequence is CASSPRRDTIHSPLHF. In nucleotides, the CDR3 is TGTGCCAGCAGCCCTCGCCGGGACACTATCCATTCACCCCTCCACTTT.

The rearrangement joins TRBV9 to TRBJ2-5; 10 nucleotides match TRBD2. J was trimmed by 4 bases and V by 3 bases; bases with no gene match: 15. CDR1 is SGDLS, CDR2 YYNGEE, per germline. The CDR3 is 18 residues long. CDR3 DNA: TGTGCCAGCAGCGGCGGGGGGCTAGCGGGAGATTCGGGAGAGACCCAGTACTTC. Its protein is CASSGGGLAGDSGETQYF.

The chain is built from TRBV12-3 or TRBV12-4 and TRBJ2-7, with a possible D match to TRBD1 (6 bases). The germline V and J ends were trimmed by 6 bases and 9 bases, with 15 bases remaining between them. The CDR3 sequence is 12 residues long. CDR3 coding DNA: TGTGCCAGCAGCTCAGGGGAGAGGGGGCAGTACTTC. Its protein product is CASSSGERGQYF.

This sequence joins TRBV1 and TRBJ2-7; the table gives TRBD2 as D, unverified against the DNA. TRBV1 is classified as a pseudogene. The CDR3 is 17 amino acids. DNA for the CDR3: TGCACCAGCAGCCAAGGGAAGGGGCGGGAGGTCCCCTACGAGCAGTACGTC. Translating it yields CTSSQGKGREVPYEQYV.

The chain carries TRBV29-1 and TRBJ1-3; maybe TRBD1 (6 bases). The CDR3 length is 15 residues. V dropped 2 bases and J dropped 0 bases, with 11 bases sitting between them. Per germline, CDR1 SQVTM and CDR2 ANQGSEA. CDR3 nucleotide sequence: TGCAGCGTTGAACAGGGGCATTCCTCTGGAAACACCATATATTTT. Its protein product is CSVEQGHSSGNTIYF.

This chain joins TRBV2 and TRBJ2-2; D may be TRBD1 (7 bases). V was pared by 11 bases and J by 2 bases, with 12 bases between. CDR1 and CDR2 from the germline V gene are SNHLY and FYNNEI. The CDR3 is 13 amino acids. CDR3 nucleotides: TGTGCCTCAGGGGGGCTTAACACCGGGGAGCTGTTTTTT. It encodes CASGGLNTGELFF.

The V call is TRBV6-1, the J call TRBJ1-1; D perhaps matches TRBD1 (5 bases). The CDR3 totals 13 residues. Germline CDR1 MNHNS, CDR2 SASEGT. V gave up 3 bases and J gave up 4 bases, with 9 bases separating them. For the CDR3, the DNA is TGTGCCAGCAGTGATTTTAGGGGCACTGAAGCTTTCTTT. Encoded protein: CASSDFRGTEAFF.

The rearrangement links TRBV6-2 or TRBV6-3 to TRBJ2-1; TRBD1 might be the D (5 bases). The ends were cut back, 5 bases at V and 3 bases at J, with 20 bases in the middle. The CDR3 extends over 17 amino acids. Looked up from germline, CDR1 is MNHEY and CDR2 is SVGEGT. The DNA of the CDR3 is TGTGCCAGCAGTCCCGGGCCAGACAGAAGACTCTACAATGAGCAGTTCTTC. Protein: CASSPGPDRRLYNEQFF.

The CDR3 protein is CASSYGTGAAEAFF. The CDR3 region has the DNA TGTGCCAGCAGTTACGGGACAGGGGCCGCGGAAGCTTTCTTT. The chain uses TRBV6-5 and TRBJ1-1, with 10 bases matching TRBD1. J lost 8 bases, V lost 2 bases, and 5 bases had no gene match. Per germline, CDR1 MNHEY and CDR2 SVGAGI. The CDR3 loop spans 14 amino acids.

V and J are TRBV4-1 and TRBJ2-1; 10 bases are shared with TRBD2. V shed 4 bases and J 6 bases; nucleotides not matched to a gene: 12. Germline CDR1 is MGHRA and CDR2 is YSYEKL. CDR3 length: 17 residues. In DNA form, the CDR3 reads TGCGCCAGCAGCCGCGGGGGACTAGCGATTTTAGGCAATGAGCAGTTCTTC. It codes for CASSRGGLAILGNEQFF.

V gene TRBV27 combines with J gene TRBJ1-1, with 11 positions matching TRBD1. This CDR3 is built from 15 residues. Per the germline V gene, CDR1 is MNHEY and CDR2 is SMNVEV (reference sequence). The trim removed 6 bases at V and 3 bases at J, leaving 6 bases unmatched. CDR3 bases: TGTGCCAGCAGCCGGCCGGACAGGGGGCACACTGAAGCTTTCTTT. Translation: CASSRPDRGHTEAFF.